This T cell receptor beta chain was documented in a study of T cells in Graves' hyperthyroidism and ophthalmopathy. It was RNA transcripts that yielded the amplified TCR beta CDR3 regions. The HTBI primer set drove a first-round RT-PCR of the TCR CDR3. TCRdb re-called the multiplex PCR reads through MiXCR, storing one row per CDR3 protein. The sample gives roughly 400,000 distinct CDR3 sequences, about 14% of which show up once; approximately 29% is in the top ten. Patients with ophthalmopathy all had a Clinical Activity Score of at least 3, a NOSPECS grade of at least 4 and duration under 3 months. The germline V gene encodes CDR1 LNHDA and CDR2 SQIVND (reference sequence). The CDR3 loop spans 15 amino acids. V was pared by 6 bases and J by 0 bases, with 4 bases of the junction left unmatched.

This chain joins TRBV19 and TRBJ1-4; 7 nucleotides match TRBD1. This TCR came from a man aged 50 to 59 with Graves' ophthalmopathy. Sequencing used blood. CDR3 bases: TGTGCCAGTAGAAACGGACAGGCAACTAATGAAAAACTGTTTTTT. Translating it yields CASRNGQATNEKLFF.